This entry features one T cell receptor (beta chain) sequence. The data belong to a study of metastatic and nonmetastatic thyroid tumors. At the level of the study: A comparison of repertoires was made across blood and tumor or nodule tissue from malignant and benign thyroid patients.

Treatment of any kind had been given to no patient before thyroid surgery. TCRdb reanalyzed the PCR reads with MiXCR. The sample contains just under 45,000 clones, under 4% of which appear only once. The sample taken for sequencing was blood. The receptor's source is a female donor with papillary thyroid cancer or a benign thyroid nodule (not recorded which). Some clones in this sample may be carry-over from other donors' samples.

Here the CDR3 DNA reads TGTGCCAGCAGTTTGTTTACGCTTCGGGAAAACTATGGCTACACCTTC. Protein sequence: CASSLFTLRENYGYTF. This chain joins TRBV28 and TRBJ1-2; D ambiguous. The CDR3 has 16 amino acids. V shed 3 bases and J shed 2 bases, with 16 bases lying between them. Germline-derived CDR1 and CDR2 are MDHEN and SYDVKM.